One sample yielded the 24 T cell receptor beta chains listed below, sequenced in a study of T cell responses to AZD1222 COVID-19 vaccine. Data came from immunoSEQ multiplex PCR; TCRdb stores just in-frame clones and leaves some out. The sample holds 90,000 to 120,000 clones, around 92% seen once. The source material was peripheral blood, sampled on day 0 of AZD1222 vaccination. These receptors all come from an adult in good health.

The chain's CDR3 is CAAIGGEYGYTF. In DNA form, the CDR3 reads TGTGCCGCCATAGGGGGCGAATATGGCTACACCTTC. This chain uses TRBV28 with TRBJ1-2, with 7 nucleotides matching TRBD1. V was clipped by 11 bases and J by 5 bases; unmatched bases: 8. CDR1 MDHEN and CDR2 SYDVKM come from the germline V gene. This CDR3 is built from 12 residues.

The rearrangement links TRBV7-6 to TRBJ2-1; 8 bases line up with TRBD1. The ends lost 4 bases at V and 0 bases at J; junction bases unmatched: 2. CDR1 is SGHVS and CDR2 is FNYEAQ in the germline V gene. This CDR3 is built from 15 residues. Written as DNA, the CDR3 is TGTGCCAGCAGCTACGGGACAGGCTCCTACAATGAGCAGTTCTTC. Protein: CASSYGTGSYNEQFF.

V gene TRBV5-1 combines with J gene TRBJ2-2; 10 bases agree with TRBD2. V gave up 1 base and J gave up 3 bases; unmatched junction bases: 6. The CDR3 runs to 17 residues. CDR1 SGHRS and CDR2 YFSETQ come from the germline V gene. The CDR3 region is CASSLIEAGGYTGELFF. As DNA, the CDR3 is TGCGCCAGCAGCTTGATCGAAGCGGGAGGGTACACCGGGGAGCTGTTTTTT.

This clone was found a few times. The V call is TRBV11-2, the J call TRBJ1-2, with D perhaps matching TRBD1 (6 bases). The CDR3 is made up of 16 amino acids. CDR1 and CDR2 (germline): SGHAT, FQNNGV. Trimming removed 2 bases at V and 1 base at J, with 14 bases between. The CDR3, as DNA: TGTGCCAGCAGCTTAAAAACAGGGATTGATAACTATGGCTACACCTTC. Translated: CASSLKTGIDNYGYTF.

V gene TRBV6-5 combines with J gene TRBJ1-6; D ambiguous. The germline CDR1 and CDR2 sequences are MNHEY and SVGAGI. Trimming took off 4 bases at V and 9 bases at J, with 7 bases between the two ends. The CDR3 covers 12 residues. This CDR3 reads CASSLAGSPLHF. The CDR3 coding sequence is TGTGCCAGCAGTTTGGCAGGTTCACCCCTCCACTTT.

This chain uses TRBV5-1 with TRBJ2-4; 10 bases map to TRBD1. V shed 4 bases and J 5 bases; nucleotides not matched to a gene: 3. Germline V lookup: CDR1 SGHRS, CDR2 YFSETQ. The CDR3 is made up of 14 amino acids. In DNA, the CDR3 is TGCGCCAGCAGCCCAGGACAGGGGGAAAACATTCAGTACTTC. This translates into CASSPGQGENIQYF.

The rearrangement joins TRBV4-1 to TRBJ2-1; D unclear. V was cut by 1 base and J by 6 bases, with 13 bases left in between. The germline gives CDR1 MGHRA, CDR2 YSYEKL. CDR3 length equals 15 residues. CDR3 sequence reads: CASSQGSLVGNEQFF. The CDR3 DNA reads TGCGCCAGCAGCCAAGGGTCCCTAGTGGGCAATGAGCAGTTCTTC.

V and J are TRBV18 and TRBJ2-3; TRBD2 matches 9 bases. Germline trimming cut 2 bases from V and 2 bases from J; bases unmatched to any gene: 8. This CDR3 has 17 amino acids. Germline CDR1 reads KGHSH; CDR2 reads LQKENI. CDR3 in DNA: TGTGCCAGCTCACCAACCGGGACTAGCAGCTTCACAGATACGCAGTATTTT. Its translation is CASSPTGTSSFTDTQYF. Full variable domain (outside the CDR3, taken from reference TRBV18 and TRBJ2-3): NAGVMQNPRHLVRRRGQEARLRCSPMKGHSHVYWYRQLPEEGLKFMVYLQKENIIDESGMPKERFSAEFPKEGPSILRIQQVVRGDSAAYFCASSPTGTSSFTDTQYFGPGTRLTVL.

CDR3 loop: CASGGLAGYIYEQYF. In nucleotides, the CDR3 is TGTGCCAGCGGCGGACTAGCGGGGTATATCTACGAGCAGTACTTC. The chain joins TRBV27 to TRBJ2-7; 12 positions match TRBD2. Trimming cost V 8 bases and J 3 bases; bases outside gene matches: 8. The CDR3 spans 15 residues. From germline, CDR1 is MNHEY and CDR2 SMNVEV (reference sequence).

V gene TRBV2 combines with J gene TRBJ1-5; a possible D gene is TRBD1 (5 bases). CDR1 is SNHLY, CDR2 FYNNEI, per germline. Trimming removed 8 bases from V and 0 bases from J, with 11 bases in between. The CDR3 is made up of 14 amino acids. The CDR3 DNA reads as TGTGCCAGCGGGGGACTTAATAGCAATCAGCCCCAGCATTTT. It encodes CASGGLNSNQPQHF.

In the case of this clone: This CDR3 is also generated by other DNA sequences in the sample. This chain uses TRBV7-2 with TRBJ1-5; D perhaps matches TRBD1 (5 bases). V gave up 3 bases and J gave up 3 bases, with 12 bases separating them. The germline CDR1 and CDR2 sequences are SGHTA and FQGNSA. The CDR3 runs to 15 residues. CDR3 nucleotide sequence: TGTGCCAGCAGCTTCGCAACGGGGCTCAATCAGCCCCAGCATTTT. This sequence encodes CASSFATGLNQPQHF.

The gene calls are TRBV19 and TRBJ2-2; the D gene is possibly TRBD1 (5 bases). The CDR3 runs 16 residues. CDR1 and CDR2 from the germline V gene are LNHDA and SQIVND (reference sequence). Trimming stripped 5 bases from V and 1 base from J, with 14 bases between. CDR3 sequence reads: CASSLHTTENTGELFF. The CDR3 bases are TGTGCCAGTAGTCTACATACGACAGAGAACACCGGGGAGCTGTTTTTT.

The J gene is TRBJ1-5, the V gene TRBV2; D is uncertain. V lost 2 bases to trimming and J lost 0 bases, with 5 bases between them. The CDR3 runs 14 residues. Germline V gene lookup returns CDR1 SNHLY and CDR2 FYNNEI. The CDR3 nucleotides read TGTGCCAGCAGTGAATTGTATAGCAATCAGCCCCAGCATTTT. Translated, it gives CASSELYSNQPQHF.

The chain uses TRBV5-1 and TRBJ2-7; no reliable D call. The CDR3 is 14 amino acids. V was trimmed by 4 bases and J by 6 bases, leaving 17 bases between them. The germline V gene has CDR1 SGHRS and CDR2 YFSETQ. CDR3 sequence (DNA): TGCGCCAGCAGCGAAATCCCCCCAGAGACCGAGCAGTACTTC. Translating gives CASSEIPPETEQYF.

As concerns this clone: The junction departs from the called germline gene at one end, perhaps through a read error. The chain recombines TRBV5-4 with TRBJ1-5; no reliable D call. CDR1 SGHNT and CDR2 YYREEE come from the germline V gene (reference sequence). The CDR3 has 15 amino acids. CDR3 sequence: CASSLNPDSNQPQHF. DNA for the CDR3: TGTGCCAGCAGCTTAAACCCAGATAGCAATCAGCCTCAGCATTTT. The full variable domain, rest sourced from reference TRBV5-4 and TRBJ1-5, is ETGVTQSPTHLIKTRGQQVTLRCSSQSGHNTVSWYQQALGQGPQFIFQYYREEENGRGNFPPRFSGLQFPNYSSELNVNALELDDSALYLCASSLNPDSNQPQHFGDGTRLSIL.

There are a few counts of this clone. This rearrangement joins TRBV7-2 to TRBJ2-5; 9 bases are a match to TRBD2. Germline loops: CDR1 SGHTA, CDR2 FQGNSA. J was trimmed by 2 bases and V by 2 bases; bases with no gene match: 6. This CDR3 has 16 residues. DNA for the CDR3: TGTGCCAGCAGCTTACACGCCCTAGCGGGGCAAGAGACCCAGTACTTC. Amino acid sequence: CASSLHALAGQETQYF.

Worth noting for this clone: The identical CDR3 is also encoded by other nucleotide sequences in the sample. The rearrangement uses TRBV27 and TRBJ1-5, with D uncertain. The ends were cut back, 5 bases at V and 3 bases at J, with 5 bases in the middle. This CDR3 is built from 12 residues. The germline V gene encodes CDR1 MNHEY and CDR2 SMNVEV (reference sequence). In DNA, the CDR3 is TGTGCCAGCAGTCGGGACAATCAGCCCCAGCATTTT. This encodes CASSRDNQPQHF.

The chain combines TRBV27 with TRBJ1-4; D uncertain. Germline V gene data show CDR1 as MNHEY and CDR2 as SMNVEV (reference sequence). The CDR3 totals 15 residues. V lost 4 bases to trimming and J lost 8 bases, with 17 bases between them. The DNA for the CDR3 is TGTGCCAGCAGTTCGTCCCCGGGTCGTCGGGAAAAACTGTTTTTT. Translation: CASSSSPGRREKLFF.

This chain uses TRBV7-9 with TRBJ1-6; D possibly corresponds to TRBD1 (5 bases). The germline V gene has CDR1 SEHNR and CDR2 FQNEAQ (reference sequence). V gave up 2 bases and J gave up 10 bases, with 12 bases separating them. The CDR3 sequence is 14 residues long. In nucleotides, the CDR3 is TGTGCCAGCAGCTTATTAGGGGTCAACTCACCCCTCCACTTT. Its protein product is CASSLLGVNSPLHF.

V usage is TRBV19 and J usage is TRBJ1-1, with a possible D match to TRBD1 (6 bases). The CDR3 is 18 residues long. V lost 5 bases and J 1 base, leaving 23 bases between the germline ends. Germline-derived CDR1 and CDR2 are LNHDA and SQIVND (reference sequence). CDR3 coding DNA: TGTGCCAGTAGTCCCCCAAGGGGTAGGGGGGGCGCGAACACTGAAGCTTTCTTT. This translates into CASSPPRGRGGANTEAFF.

V is TRBV9 and J is TRBJ1-1; D not resolved. The CDR3 is 13 amino acids. CDR1 and CDR2 (germline): SGDLS, YYNGEE. Trimming removed 0 bases from V and 4 bases from J, with 7 bases in between. CDR3 sequence: CASSVAFSTEAFF. The CDR3 bases are TGTGCCAGCAGCGTAGCCTTTAGCACTGAAGCTTTCTTT.

This clone has ten or more counts. V is TRBV30 and J is TRBJ1-5, with 8 bases aligning to TRBD1. This CDR3 has 15 amino acids. Trimming removed 1 base from V and 7 bases from J; junction bases left unmatched: 9. Per germline, CDR1 GTSNPN and CDR2 SVGIG (reference sequence). As DNA, the CDR3 is TGTGCCTGGAGTGGATTAGGACAGGGAGGACAGCCCCAGCATTTT. It encodes CAWSGLGQGGQPQHF.

The chain carries TRBV7-2 and TRBJ1-4; no reliable D call. The CDR3 runs to 14 residues. The germline V and J ends were trimmed by 2 bases and 7 bases, with 11 bases remaining between them. The germline V gene encodes CDR1 SGHTA and CDR2 FQGNSA. In DNA, the CDR3 is TGTGCCAGCAGCTTAAGGAGAGTAGGTGAAAAACTGTTTTTT. Protein product: CASSLRRVGEKLFF.

This chain uses TRBV2 with TRBJ2-4; D not certain. Germline V gene lookup returns CDR1 SNHLY and CDR2 FYNNEI. V lost 1 base to trimming and J lost 0 bases, with 7 bases between them. This CDR3 region has 15 residues. The CDR3 spells CASSEGTLAKNIQYF. The CDR3 nucleotides read TGTGCCAGCAGTGAAGGCACCCTAGCCAAAAACATTCAGTACTTC. The full variable domain, its missing parts supplied by reference TRBV2 and TRBJ2-4, is EPEVTQTPSHQVTQMGQEVILRCVPISNHLYFYWYRQILGQKVEFLVSFYNNEISEKSEIFDDQFSVERPDGSNFTLKIRSTKLEDSAMYFCASSEGTLAKNIQYFGAGTRLSVL.